The 30 T cell receptor beta chains given below trace back to one sample, sequenced in a study of blood T cell repertoires in COVID-19. Assay: immunoSEQ multiplex PCR; the TCRdb copy retains only in-frame clones and omits some. This sample has some 350,000 clones; 88% occur once, and the top ten carry about 7.3%. Specimen: peripheral blood. The receptors were sampled from a woman in her 70s with COVID-19, enrolled during active disease.

As for this clone: The same CDR3 also results from other DNA sequences found in this sample. This chain connects TRBV6-4 to TRBJ2-3; TRBD1 agrees at 7 bases. The CDR3 is 14 residues long. Germline values: CDR1 MRHNA, CDR2 SNTAGT. The trim removed 4 bases at V and 1 base at J, leaving 2 bases unmatched. The CDR3 loop reads CASSGQGGTDTQYF. CDR3 DNA sequence: TGTGCCAGCAGTGGACAGGGCGGCACAGATACGCAGTATTTT.

The chain employs TRBV3-1 (or the pseudogene TRBV3-2) and TRBJ2-7; the match to TRBD2 covers 8 bases. Trimming removed 1 base from V and 7 bases from J; junction bases left unmatched: 9. CDR1 and CDR2 from the germline V gene are LGHDT and YNNKEL (reference sequence). This CDR3 has 15 residues. CDR3 DNA sequence: TGTGCCAGCAGCCAAGGAGTTATAGCGGGGTGGGAGCAGTACTTC. Its protein is CASSQGVIAGWEQYF.

The chain couples TRBV5-6 to TRBJ1-4; no definite D call. Germline V lookup: CDR1 SGHDT, CDR2 YYEEEE. Trimming took 2 bases from V and 3 from J, leaving 11 bases between them. The CDR3 loop spans 15 amino acids. The CDR3 nucleotides read TGTGCCAGCAGCTTTGGTGAAGGAGCTAATGAAAAACTGTTTTTT. Protein sequence: CASSFGEGANEKLFF.

This rearrangement joins TRBV7-9 to TRBJ2-1, with D possibly TRBD2 on 7 matching bases. The CDR3 is made up of 15 amino acids. The germline CDR1 and CDR2 sequences are SEHNR and FQNEAQ (reference sequence). V lost 3 bases and J 6 bases, leaving 15 bases between the germline ends. DNA for the CDR3: TGTGCCAGCAGCTTCCAACGGGGGGCCGTCAATGAGCAGTTCTTC. This encodes CASSFQRGAVNEQFF.

V gene TRBV27 combines with J gene TRBJ1-5; D unresolved. In germline, CDR1 is MNHEY, CDR2 SMNVEV (reference sequence). V gave up 7 bases and J gave up 2 bases, with 15 bases separating them. The CDR3 has 15 residues. CDR3 DNA sequence: TGTGCCAGCAATCCCCTCGGCGGCGGCAATCAGCCCCAGCATTTT. Its protein is CASNPLGGGNQPQHF.

The J gene is TRBJ1-2, the V gene TRBV2; D gene unclear. Germline assignment: CDR1 SNHLY and CDR2 FYNNEI. Trimming took 1 base from V and 6 from J, leaving 24 bases between them. The CDR3 covers 18 residues. This CDR3 reads CASSEGGERLIWGNGYTF. The CDR3 DNA follows: TGTGCCAGCAGTGAAGGTGGGGAGAGGCTTATATGGGGTAATGGCTACACCTTC.

J is TRBJ1-1 and V is TRBV27, with D possibly TRBD1 on 5 matching bases. Trimming left V 7 bases short and J 2 bases short, with 11 bases between. There are 13 residues in the CDR3. CDR1 MNHEY and CDR2 SMNVEV come from the germline V gene (reference sequence). The CDR3 DNA is TGTGCCAGCACTAGGGGCTCTAACACTGAAGCTTTCTTT. Translated: CASTRGSNTEAFF.

This sequence joins TRBV24-1 and TRBJ1-4; weak D call: TRBD1 (5 bases). CDR3 size: 16 residues. V lost 5 bases and J 0 bases, leaving 12 bases between the germline ends. Germline V gene data show CDR1 as KGHDR and CDR2 as SFDVKD. CDR3 protein: CATSGRGGSTNEKLFF. In DNA, the CDR3 is TGTGCCACCAGTGGGCGGGGGGGATCAACTAATGAAAAACTGTTTTTT.

The chain couples TRBV4-3 to TRBJ1-4; 7 bases are a match to TRBD1. This CDR3 comprises 16 residues. CDR1 and CDR2 from the germline V gene are LGHNA and YSLEER. V was clipped by 0 bases and J by 6 bases; unmatched bases: 7. In DNA form, the CDR3 reads TGCGCCAGCAGCCAAGACATGACAGGGAAGGATGAAAAACTGTTTTTT. This translates into CASSQDMTGKDEKLFF.

The DNA of the CDR3 is TGTGCCAGCAGCCAAGATTGGGGCGAGACCTATGGCTACACCTTC. It yields the protein CASSQDWGETYGYTF. The rearrangement uses TRBV14 and TRBJ1-2, with D perhaps matching TRBD1 (5 bases). The germline CDR1 and CDR2 sequences are SGHDN and FVKESK. V gave up 0 bases and J gave up 4 bases, with 12 bases separating them. The CDR3 runs to 15 residues.

The chain recombines TRBV4-3 with TRBJ1-5; D perhaps matches TRBD1 (6 bases). Germline V gene sequence: CDR1 LGHNA, CDR2 YSLEER. The CDR3 has 15 amino acids. V gave up 0 bases and J gave up 4 bases, with 10 bases separating them. CDR3 loop: CASSQDRTANQPQHF. The DNA of the CDR3 is TGCGCCAGCAGCCAAGATCGGACAGCTAATCAGCCCCAGCATTTT.

V and J are TRBV5-8 and TRBJ1-2; D call uncertain. CDR1 and CDR2 from the germline V gene are SGHTS and YDEGEE. This CDR3 spans 13 amino acids. Trimming took 4 bases from V and 5 from J, leaving 12 bases between them. CDR3 sequence reads: CASSPGRKYGYTF. CDR3 DNA sequence: TGTGCCAGCAGCCCCGGTCGCAAATATGGCTACACCTTC.

The gene calls are TRBV21-1 and TRBJ2-6; TRBD1 is the table's D call and was not checked against the DNA. TRBV21-1 is tagged as a pseudogene. The CDR3 runs to 17 residues. This CDR3 is CASSKAFVRQGANVLTF. Written as DNA, the CDR3 is TGTGCCAGCAGCAAAGCGTTTGTCAGGCAAGGGGCCAACGTCCTGACTTTC.

This sequence joins TRBV7-6 and TRBJ2-2, with 7 bases fitting TRBD1. Trimming cost V 1 base and J 4 bases; bases outside gene matches: 3. The CDR3 runs to 15 residues. The V gene's germline CDR1 is SGHVS and CDR2 FNYEAQ. CDR3 in amino acids: CASSLEDRPTGELFF. The CDR3 region has the DNA TGTGCCAGCAGCTTAGAGGACAGGCCCACCGGGGAGCTGTTTTTT. The entire variable domain, with the rest obtained from reference TRBV7-6 and TRBJ2-2, is as follows: GAGVSQSPRYKVTKRGQDVALRCDPISGHVSLYWYRQALGQGPEFLTYFNYEAQQDKSGLPNDRFSAERPEGSISTLTIQRTEQRDSAMYRCASSLEDRPTGELFFGEGSRLTVL.

The CDR3 sequence: CASSLTSGGFETQYF. Here the CDR3 DNA reads TGTGCCAGCAGCCTAACTAGCGGGGGGTTCGAGACCCAGTACTTC. This chain joins TRBV7-2 and TRBJ2-5; TRBD2 agrees at 12 bases. The germline CDR1 and CDR2 sequences are SGHTA and FQGNSA. The CDR3 runs 15 residues. V trimming: 5 bases; J trimming: 5 bases; junction bases outside the gene matches: 6.

Comment on this clone: The germline gene is not matched at one end of the junction; a read error may be the cause. CDR3 coding DNA: TGTGCCAGCAGTCCCCTGTGGCCAGAAACGCGGATCTTC. This sequence encodes CASSPLWPETRIF. The gene calls are TRBV28 and TRBJ2-1; D gene ambiguous. The germline gives CDR1 MDHEN, CDR2 SYDVKM. The CDR3 totals 13 residues.

A note on this clone: This specimen includes other DNA sequences encoding the same CDR3. The chain links TRBV6-5 to TRBJ1-1; weak D call: TRBD1 (5 bases). This CDR3 contains 14 residues. Per the germline V gene, CDR1 is MNHEY and CDR2 is SVGAGI. The germline V and J ends were trimmed by 0 bases and 1 base, with 6 bases remaining between them. DNA of the CDR3: TGTGCCAGCAGTTACTCCAGGGAGAACACTGAAGCTTTCTTT. This translates into CASSYSRENTEAFF.

The chain carries TRBV27 and TRBJ1-2, with D perhaps TRBD1 (6 bases). The CDR3 length is 16 residues. Germline-derived CDR1 and CDR2 are MNHEY and SMNVEV (reference sequence). V lost 5 bases and J lost 2, with 18 bases in between. CDR3: CASSPKDRLINYGYTF. Here the CDR3 DNA reads TGTGCCAGCAGTCCCAAGGACAGATTGATAAACTATGGCTACACCTTC.

The genes are TRBV9 and TRBJ1-2, with 9 bases that match TRBD1. The V gene's germline CDR1 is SGDLS and CDR2 YYNGEE. Germline trimming cut 4 bases from V and 8 bases from J; bases unmatched to any gene: 6. This CDR3 contains 13 residues. CDR3 residues: CASSPGTGSGYTF. CDR3 nucleotide sequence: TGTGCCAGCAGCCCCGGGACAGGGAGCGGCTACACCTTC. Full variable domain (rest looked up from reference TRBV9 and TRBJ1-2): DSGVTQTPKHLITATGQRVTLRCSPRSGDLSVYWYQQSLDQGLQFLIQYYNGEERAKGNILERFSAQQFPDLHSELNLSSLELGDSALYFCASSPGTGSGYTFGSGTRLTVV.

This sequence joins TRBV27 and TRBJ1-6, with 10 bases fitting TRBD1. Germline V lookup: CDR1 MNHEY, CDR2 SMNVEV (reference sequence). The CDR3 contains 14 residues. J was trimmed by 9 bases and V by 4 bases; bases with no gene match: 3. CDR3 in amino acids: CASSWDRGSSPLHF. CDR3 DNA sequence: TGTGCCAGCAGTTGGGACAGGGGAAGTTCACCCCTCCACTTT.

The chain combines TRBV2 with TRBJ2-1; D ambiguous. V shed 7 bases and J shed 0 bases, with 16 bases lying between them. This CDR3 contains 16 residues. Germline V gives CDR1 SNHLY, CDR2 FYNNEI. The CDR3 here is CASICGRPSSYNEQFF. In nucleotides, the CDR3 is TGTGCCAGCATTTGCGGCAGACCAAGCTCCTACAATGAGCAGTTCTTC.

V and J are TRBV10-1 and TRBJ2-1, with TRBD1 matching over 10 bases. This CDR3 comprises 16 residues. The ends lost 0 bases at V and 7 bases at J; junction bases unmatched: 6. Per germline, CDR1 WNHNN and CDR2 SYGVQD (reference sequence). The CDR3 DNA follows: TGCGCCAGCAGTGAGTCGTTGGGACAGGGGAAGAATGAGCAGTTCTTC. Translation gives CASSESLGQGKNEQFF.

The V gene is TRBV6-4, the J gene TRBJ2-4, with 9 bases lining up with TRBD2. Germline-derived CDR1 and CDR2 are MRHNA and SNTAGT. This CDR3 is built from 14 residues. Trimming removed 4 bases from V and 7 bases from J; junction bases left unmatched: 5. The CDR3 coding sequence is TGTGCCAGCAGTGCCTGGGCGGGGGGGAACATTCAGTACTTC. Amino acids: CASSAWAGGNIQYF.

The rearrangement joins TRBV6-5 to TRBJ2-2; TRBD1 might be the D (6 bases). The CDR3 has 12 residues. The V and J ends lost 8 bases and 6 bases respectively, with 10 bases between them. Germline-derived CDR1 and CDR2 are MNHEY and SVGAGI. The CDR3 DNA reads as TGTGCCAGCCACAGGGTTCCCGGGGAGCTGTTTTTT. This translates into CASHRVPGELFF.

The chain links TRBV7-2 to TRBJ1-6; perhaps TRBD1 as D (6 bases). The germline V and J ends were trimmed by 4 bases and 5 bases, with 12 bases remaining between them. CDR3 length: 15 residues. The germline CDR1 and CDR2 sequences are SGHTA and FQGNSA. In nucleotides, the CDR3 is TGTGCCAGCAGCTCCCCCCGGACAGATAATTCACCCCTCCACTTT. It encodes CASSSPRTDNSPLHF. Filled out from reference TRBV7-2 and TRBJ1-6, the complete variable domain reads GAGVSQSPSNKVTEKGKDVELRCDPISGHTALYWYRQSLGQGLEFLIYFQGNSAPDKSGLPSDRFSAERTGGSVSTLTIQRTQQEDSAVYLCASSSPRTDNSPLHFGNGTRLTVT.

The chain carries TRBV7-9 and TRBJ1-1; D is perhaps TRBD1 (5 bases). The CDR3 totals 13 residues. Deletions cut 7 bases from V and 1 base from J, with 10 bases between. Germline V lookup: CDR1 SEHNR, CDR2 FQNEAQ (reference sequence). The CDR3 protein is CASMGQANTEAFF. The DNA for the CDR3 is TGTGCCAGCATGGGGCAAGCGAACACTGAAGCTTTCTTT.

The chain employs TRBV2 and TRBJ2-1, with D possibly being TRBD1 (6 bases). This CDR3 contains 15 residues. V lost 4 bases and J lost 4, with 14 bases in between. Germline V lookup: CDR1 SNHLY, CDR2 FYNNEI. In DNA, the CDR3 is TGTGCCAGCAGTGGACAGGAGAGCAGGTACAATGAGCAGTTCTTC. It specifies CASSGQESRYNEQFF.

V gene TRBV11-2 combines with J gene TRBJ1-6; possibly TRBD1 for D (6 bases). V lost 5 bases to trimming and J lost 10 bases, with 12 bases between them. From germline, CDR1 is SGHAT and CDR2 FQNNGV. The CDR3 runs 13 residues. CDR3 residues: CASSPGRGSPLHF. The CDR3 region has the DNA TGTGCCAGCAGCCCCGGGAGGGGGTCACCCCTCCACTTT.

The chain has TRBV5-6 and TRBJ1-5, with D tentatively TRBD1 (6 bases). CDR1 is SGHDT and CDR2 is YYEEEE in the germline V gene. This CDR3 comprises 14 residues. Trimming stripped 2 bases from V and 6 bases from J, with 12 bases between. CDR3 sequence (DNA): TGTGCCAGCAGCTTTCAGGGGATGGGTCAGCCCCAGCATTTT. Translated, it gives CASSFQGMGQPQHF.

The chain has TRBV5-1 and TRBJ1-5; the D is unclear. The CDR3 contains 15 residues. The V and J ends lost 0 bases and 0 bases respectively, with 7 bases between them. Per germline, CDR1 SGHRS and CDR2 YFSETQ. The CDR3 loop is CASSLDGYSNQPQHF. CDR3 DNA sequence: TGCGCCAGCAGCTTGGACGGGTATAGCAATCAGCCCCAGCATTTT.